These 2 T cell receptor beta chains share one sample of origin, sequenced in a study of blood T cell repertoires in COVID-19. Method: immunoSEQ multiplex PCR; TCRdb's copy keeps in-frame clones and lacks some. The table shows some 250,000 clones, with approximately 83% occurring only once. Sequenced sample: PBMCs or T cells enriched from blood (not recorded which). The receptors stem from a woman aged 45-59 years who had recovered from COVID-19.

The rearrangement joins TRBV7-2 to TRBJ1-2, with no clear D. The CDR3 is 14 amino acids. V shed 2 bases and J shed 4 bases, with 11 bases lying between them. CDR1 is SGHTA, CDR2 FQGNSA, per germline. For the CDR3, the DNA is TGTGCCAGCAGCTTATCCGGGGTACTCTATGGCTACACCTTC. It codes for CASSLSGVLYGYTF.

The chain employs TRBV2 and TRBJ2-1; D is possibly TRBD2 (6 bases). V gave up 4 bases and J gave up 4 bases, with 17 bases separating them. The CDR3 is 16 residues long. Germline V lookup: CDR1 SNHLY, CDR2 FYNNEI. The CDR3 sequence: CASSGMRDWAYNEQFF. Here the CDR3 DNA reads TGTGCCAGCAGTGGGATGCGGGACTGGGCATACAATGAGCAGTTCTTC.